This T cell receptor (beta chain) appears in the sequencing data of a study of shared clonotypes between healthy human individuals. Generated by immunoSEQ multiplex PCR, the TCRdb table keeps only in-frame clones and is missing some. This sample has about 2.3 million clones, with roughly 90% found just once. CDR1 is LNHDA, CDR2 SQIVND, per germline (reference sequence). Trimming shortened V by 3 bases and J by 7 bases, and 9 bases separated the two germline ends. The CDR3 contains 12 residues. The gene calls are TRBV19 and TRBJ2-5; either TRBD1 or TRBD2 may fit D (5 bases each). The clonotype comes from a man aged 18 to 29 in good health. Some clones in this sample may be carry-over from other donors' samples. Sequencing was done on a sample of naive CD4+ T cells from PBMCs. The subset denotes: CD45RA+ positively selected. The CDR3 sequence is CASSMGVATQYF. Written as DNA, the CDR3 is TGTGCCAGTAGTATGGGGGTGGCGACCCAGTACTTC. The variable domain in full, with the rest retrieved from reference TRBV19 and TRBJ2-5, is DGGITQSPKYLFRKEGQNVTLSCEQNLNHDAMYWYRQDPGQGLRLIYYSQIVNDFQKGDIAEGYSVSREKKESFPLTVTSAQKNPTAFYLCASSMGVATQYFGPGTRLLVL.